Each of the 20 T cell receptor beta chains below was sequenced from the same sample in a study of beta chain features in type 1 diabetes. The authors reverse transcribed all of the isolated RNA, so sequencing captured expressed TCRB transcripts. Produced via immunoSEQ multiplex PCR; TCRdb's table is partial and in-frame only. This table holds just over 450,000 clones, 30% found once. Specimen: naive CD4+ T cells from blood. These receptors were collected from a man between 18 and 29 years old in good health.

The genes are TRBV10-3 and TRBJ2-3, with D perhaps matching TRBD1 (6 bases). V lost 3 bases to trimming and J lost 9 bases, with 19 bases between them. Looked up from germline, CDR1 is ENHRY and CDR2 is SYGVKD. The length of the CDR3 is 15 residues. The DNA of the CDR3 is TGTGCCATCAGTGATTCAGGGGTTGGCACAGGGACGCAGTATTTT. Translated, it gives CAISDSGVGTGTQYF.

This clone was seen only a few times. V gene TRBV30 combines with J gene TRBJ1-1; TRBD1 agrees at 7 bases. V gave up 8 bases and J gave up 5 bases; unmatched junction bases: 8. The germline V gene encodes CDR1 GTSNPN and CDR2 SVGIG (reference sequence). The CDR3 loop spans 12 amino acids. DNA for the CDR3: TGTGCCCAAAGGACAGGAGGAACTGAAGCTTTCTTT. Protein product: CAQRTGGTEAFF.

This clone turned up a few times. This sequence joins TRBV29-1 and TRBJ2-3; the D gene is possibly TRBD1 (5 bases). Germline values: CDR1 SQVTM, CDR2 ANQGSEA. V lost 4 bases and J 1 base, leaving 6 bases between the germline ends. The CDR3 spans 12 residues. The CDR3 spells CSVATGTDTQYF. The CDR3 DNA is TGCAGCGTTGCGACAGGCACAGATACGCAGTATTTT.

The gene calls are TRBV2 and TRBJ2-3, with TRBD2 matching 12 bases. The CDR3 is 14 amino acids. Germline V gene data show CDR1 as SNHLY and CDR2 as FYNNEI. V was clipped by 8 bases and J by 4 bases; unmatched bases: 4. This chain's CDR3 is CASRTSGKPDTQYF. The DNA of the CDR3 is TGTGCCAGCCGGACTAGCGGGAAGCCAGATACGCAGTATTTT.

This chain links TRBV30 with TRBJ2-1, with TRBD2 matching 7 bases. In germline, CDR1 is GTSNPN, CDR2 SVGIG (reference sequence). The CDR3 contains 15 residues. V trimming: 0 bases; J trimming: 6 bases; junction bases outside the gene matches: 8. Here the CDR3 reads CAWSVRGTMGNEQFF. Here the CDR3 DNA reads TGTGCCTGGAGTGTACGAGGGACTATGGGCAATGAGCAGTTCTTC.

This clone was picked up a small number of times. The identical CDR3 is also encoded by other nucleotide sequences in the sample. CDR3 protein: CSATRTGELFF. As DNA, the CDR3 is TGCAGTGCGACTCGGACCGGGGAGCTGTTTTTT. This rearrangement joins TRBV20-1 to TRBJ2-2; D call uncertain. Trimming shortened V by 6 bases and J by 5 bases, and 7 bases separated the two germline ends. CDR3 size: 11 residues. Germline-derived CDR1 and CDR2 are DFQATT and SNEGSKA (reference sequence).

Only a few counts were recorded for this clone. The chain joins TRBV29-1 to TRBJ2-7; D may be TRBD1 or TRBD2 (5 bases each). This CDR3 is built from 14 residues. Germline lookup yields CDR1 SQVTM and CDR2 ANQGSEA. The V end lost 4 bases, the J end lost 3 bases, and 16 bases lay between the germline ends. The CDR3 reads CSVGEDPRGYEQYF. The CDR3 nucleotides are TGCAGCGTTGGAGAGGACCCGAGGGGCTACGAGCAGTACTTC.

The rearrangement uses TRBV29-1 and TRBJ2-5; no reliable D call. The J call is uncertain, as TRBJ2-7 better fits the DNA end. This CDR3 is 12 amino acids long. CDR1 is SQVTM and CDR2 is ANQGSEA in the germline V gene. The CDR3 protein is CSVVSQIYEQYF. The CDR3, as DNA: TGCAGCGTTGTGTCACAGATCTACGAGCAGTACTTC.

V and J are TRBV28 and TRBJ2-5; a weak D match, TRBD2 (6 bases). The germline gives CDR1 MDHEN, CDR2 SYDVKM. The CDR3 totals 13 residues. Trimming pared 3 bases from V and 5 bases from J, leaving 10 bases between. Here the CDR3 reads CASSFSGWETQYF. The CDR3 DNA reads TGTGCCAGCAGTTTTAGCGGTTGGGAGACCCAGTACTTC.

In nucleotides, the CDR3 is TGTGCCAGCAGTGTGGGGCAGACTGAGCAGTTCTTC. It codes for CASSVGQTEQFF. The V and J genes are TRBV2 and TRBJ2-1, with D possibly matching TRBD1 (5 bases). The CDR3 sequence is 12 residues long. V shed 4 bases and J shed 9 bases, with 10 bases lying between them. Looked up from germline, CDR1 is SNHLY and CDR2 is FYNNEI. Together with reference TRBV2 and TRBJ2-1, the CDR3 gives the full variable domain: EPEVTQTPSHQVTQMGQEVILRCVPISNHLYFYWYRQILGQKVEFLVSFYNNEISEKSEIFDDQFSVERPDGSNFTLKIRSTKLEDSAMYFCASSVGQTEQFFGPGTRLTVL.

This chain joins TRBV9 and TRBJ2-7; 8 bases fit TRBD2. This CDR3 has 17 residues. Germline trimming cut 0 bases from V and 0 bases from J; bases unmatched to any gene: 8. The germline CDR1 and CDR2 sequences are SGDLS and YYNGEE. The chain's CDR3 is CASSVDAGGWFSYEQYF. CDR3 nucleotide sequence: TGTGCCAGCAGCGTAGATGCGGGAGGTTGGTTCTCCTACGAGCAGTACTTC.

V gene TRBV13 combines with J gene TRBJ2-7, with a possible D match to TRBD1 (6 bases). The CDR3 length is 13 residues. Germline values: CDR1 PRHDT, CDR2 FYEKMQ (reference sequence). V dropped 1 base and J dropped 6 bases, with 10 bases sitting between them. The CDR3 DNA is TGTGCCAGCAGCTTAGTCCAGGGGAGCGAGCAGTACTTC. Amino acid sequence: CASSLVQGSEQYF.

This clone was counted a few times. The chain combines TRBV7-2 with TRBJ2-7; 7 bases match TRBD1. Per germline, CDR1 SGHTA and CDR2 FQGNSA. Trimming cost V 1 base and J 3 bases; bases outside gene matches: 6. The CDR3 consists of 15 residues. The CDR3 is CASSLGPGQYYEQYF. The CDR3 bases are TGTGCCAGCAGCTTAGGCCCGGGACAGTACTACGAGCAGTACTTC.

There are a few counts of this clone. The V and J genes are TRBV9 and TRBJ2-2, with D tentatively TRBD1 or TRBD2 (5 bases each). Trimming took 8 bases from V and 4 from J, leaving 18 bases between them. The CDR3 has 15 amino acids. Germline V lookup: CDR1 SGDLS, CDR2 YYNGEE. CDR3 in DNA: TGTGCCAGTGTCCCGGGACGCGAACTCACCGGGGAGCTGTTTTTT. Its protein product is CASVPGRELTGELFF.

There are a few counts of this clone. Here the CDR3 reads CASRGQGASGELFF. The CDR3 DNA is TGTGCCAGCAGAGGCCAGGGGGCTTCCGGGGAGCTGTTTTTT. The rearrangement uses TRBV28 and TRBJ2-2; 8 bases are shared with TRBD1. Germline CDR1 and CDR2: MDHEN and SYDVKM. Unmatched junction bases numbered 6, after V lost 6 bases and J lost 6 bases. The CDR3 contains 14 residues.

In DNA form, the CDR3 reads TGCAGCGTTGAAGTACAGGAACGCGGCGAGCAGTACTTC. Amino acids: CSVEVQERGEQYF. This chain links TRBV29-1 with TRBJ2-7, with D perhaps TRBD1 (5 bases). The CDR3 is 13 residues long. CDR1 and CDR2 from the germline V gene are SQVTM and ANQGSEA. Trimming left V 1 base short and J 6 bases short, with 13 bases between.

This clone was detected only a few times. The J gene is TRBJ2-1, the V gene TRBV7-6; D possibly corresponds to TRBD2 (6 bases). V shed 5 bases and J shed 4 bases, with 18 bases lying between them. There are 16 residues in the CDR3. Germline-derived CDR1 and CDR2 are SGHVS and FNYEAQ. The CDR3 loop reads CASSVLSGTLYNEQFF. The CDR3 DNA is TGTGCCAGCAGCGTCCTTAGCGGAACTCTGTACAATGAGCAGTTCTTC.

This clone was observed a few times. The gene calls are TRBV30 and TRBJ2-5, with 10 bases lining up with TRBD2. Germline V gene lookup returns CDR1 GTSNPN and CDR2 SVGIG (reference sequence). The CDR3 is 14 residues long. J lost 5 bases, V lost 0 bases, and 3 bases had no gene match. DNA for the CDR3: TGTGCCTGGAGTGTACTAGCGGGAATCGAGACCCAGTACTTC. Its protein is CAWSVLAGIETQYF.

This clone was recorded a few times. The gene calls are TRBV29-1 and TRBJ2-1; D is possibly TRBD2 (5 bases). Trimming removed 4 bases at V and 6 bases at J, with 19 bases between. CDR1 SQVTM and CDR2 ANQGSEA come from the germline V gene. CDR3 size: 15 residues. The CDR3 DNA is TGCAGCGTTGCGGGAAGGGAAGGCAATCGCAATGAGCAGTTCTTC. Protein: CSVAGREGNRNEQFF.

The V gene is TRBV5-1, the J gene TRBJ2-5; 11 bases map to TRBD2. With V trimmed by 2 bases and J by 5 bases, 5 bases remained unmatched. This CDR3 is built from 15 residues. The germline V gene has CDR1 SGHRS and CDR2 YFSETQ. The CDR3 sequence is CASSFSGRAFETQYF. CDR3 DNA sequence: TGCGCCAGCAGCTTTAGCGGGAGGGCCTTCGAGACCCAGTACTTC.